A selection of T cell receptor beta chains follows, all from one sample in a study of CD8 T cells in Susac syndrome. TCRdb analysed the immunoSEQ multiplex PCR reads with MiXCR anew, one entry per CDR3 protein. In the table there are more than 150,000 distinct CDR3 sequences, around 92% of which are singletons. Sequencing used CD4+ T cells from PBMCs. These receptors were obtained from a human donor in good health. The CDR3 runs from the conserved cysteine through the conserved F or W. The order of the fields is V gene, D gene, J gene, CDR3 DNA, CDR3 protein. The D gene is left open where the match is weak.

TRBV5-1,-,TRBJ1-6,TGCGCCAGCAGCTTGGGGGCAGAGGTCGCACCCCTCCACTTT,CASSLGAEVAPLHF
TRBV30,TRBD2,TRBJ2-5,TGTGCCTGGACCCGAGAGAGACTAGCGGGAAGGGAGACCCAGTACTTC,CAWTRERLAGRETQYF
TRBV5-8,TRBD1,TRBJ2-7,TGTGCCAGCAGCTCAGGACAGGGTGGCTACGAGCAGTACTTC,CASSSGQGGYEQYF
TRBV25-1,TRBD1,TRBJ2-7,TGTGCCAGCGGACCTTCAGGGGGCTACGAGCAGTACTTC,CASGPSGGYEQYF
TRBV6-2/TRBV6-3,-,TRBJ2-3,TGTGCCAGCAGTTACTCTATTGTAGCGCCGGAGGGGACGCAGTATTTT,CASSYSIVAPEGTQYF
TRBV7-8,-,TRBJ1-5,TGTGCCAGCAGCTTAGACGGAGTTGGGCAGCCCCAGCATTTT,CASSLDGVGQPQHF
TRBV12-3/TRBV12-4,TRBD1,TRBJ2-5,TGTGCCAGCGTCCGGACAGGGCACGAGACCCAGTACTTC,CASVRTGHETQYF
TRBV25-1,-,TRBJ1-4,TGTGCCAGCAGTCCCGAGTCCTGGAGAAAACTGTTTTTT,CASSPESWRKLFF
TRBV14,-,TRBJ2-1,TGTGCCAGCAGCCGCTTGGGGGGCAGCGCCTACAATGAGCAGTTCTTC,CASSRLGGSAYNEQFF
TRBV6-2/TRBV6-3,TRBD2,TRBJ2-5,TGTGCCAGCAGTGCGGGTCTCGCGGGAGAATTCCGGGAGACCCAGTACTTC,CASSAGLAGEFRETQYF
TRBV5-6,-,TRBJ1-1,TGTGCCAGCAGCTCGAACAGGTTGAGCACTGAAGCTTTCTTT,CASSSNRLSTEAFF
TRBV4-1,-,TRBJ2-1,TGCGCCAGCAGCCACCCACCCCGGGACTTTCACAATGAGCAGTTCTTC,CASSHPPRDFHNEQFF
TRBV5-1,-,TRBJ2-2,TGCGCCAGCACCGATCGACAAATGAACACCGGGGAGCTGTTTTTT,CASTDRQMNTGELFF
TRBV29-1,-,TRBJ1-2,TGCAGCGTTGGGGAGGGGGAGGACTATGGCTACACCTTC,CSVGEGEDYGYTF
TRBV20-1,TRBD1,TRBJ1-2,TGCAGTGCCCCACGGACAGGGGCTGGTAACTATGGCTACACCTTC,CSAPRTGAGNYGYTF
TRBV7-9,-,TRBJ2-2,TGTGCCAGCAGCTTTCCCCCAGGGACAAACACCGGGGAGCTGTTTTTT,CASSFPPGTNTGELFF
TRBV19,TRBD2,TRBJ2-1,TGTGCCAGTAGCCTAGCGGGAGGTACCTACAATGAGCAGTTCTTC,CASSLAGGTYNEQFF
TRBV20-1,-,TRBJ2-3,TGCAGTGGGAGCCCGGGAAGTCGAACAGATACGCAGTATTTT,CSGSPGSRTDTQYF
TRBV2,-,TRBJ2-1,TGTGCCAGCACTGGGGTACACAATGAGCAGTTCTTC,CASTGVHNEQFF
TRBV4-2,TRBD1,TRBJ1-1,TGTGCCAGCAGCCAAGCCGACAGGGCAGCTTTCTTT,CASSQADRAAFF